This entry describes one T cell receptor (beta chain). These data belong to a study of CD8+ T cells in alopecia areata. It was from PBMCs that CD4+ and CD8+ T cells were sorted. cDNA serving as the sequencing template came from extracted, reverse transcribed RNA. Sequencing used immunoSEQ multiplex PCR; TCRdb keeps in-frame clones, though not all of them. Here the sample spans roughly 150,000 clones, around 55% being singletons. Sequencing was done on a sample of CD4+ T cells sorted from blood. This TCR was recovered from a human donor in good health.

CDR3 sequence reads: CAWSVSGLLRYTF. The CDR3 DNA follows: TGTGCCTGGAGTGTATCCGGTTTATTACGCTACACCTTC. The genes are TRBV30 and TRBJ1-2, with D unclear. The CDR3 has 13 residues. CDR1 and CDR2 from the germline V gene are GTSNPN and SVGIG (reference sequence). V dropped 0 bases and J dropped 9 bases, with 14 bases sitting between them.